The 15 T cell receptor beta chains in this list originate from one sample, sequenced in a study of CD8 T cells in Susac syndrome. Reverse transcription of roughly 0.5 to 1 ug RNA used random hexamers. TCRdb redid the calling of the immunoSEQ multiplex PCR reads with MiXCR, one entry per CDR3 protein. The sample consists of about 200,000 distinct CDR3 sequences, 90% to 95% of them appearing once. Sequencing was done on a sample of CD4+ T cells from PBMCs. The receptor source for this set is a human donor with multiple sclerosis.

V and J are TRBV19 and TRBJ1-2; D may be TRBD1 (5 bases). The germline CDR1 and CDR2 sequences are LNHDA and SQIVND (reference sequence). Trimming cost V 10 bases and J 4 bases, with 13 bases left between them. CDR3 size: 12 residues. This CDR3 reads CATTGRIYGYTF. The DNA for the CDR3 is TGTGCCACTACGGGACGGATCTATGGCTACACCTTC.

This chain joins TRBV27 and TRBJ2-1; no reliable D call. Germline V gives CDR1 MNHEY, CDR2 SMNVEV (reference sequence). V shed 3 bases and J shed 15 bases, with 15 bases lying between them. This CDR3 is built from 12 residues. CDR3 in amino acids: CASSFPASFLFF. The CDR3 DNA sequence: TGTGCCAGCAGTTTCCCTGCAAGCTTTTTGTTCTTC.

J is TRBJ2-1 and V is TRBV27, with TRBD2 matching 11 bases. Trimming cost V 3 bases and J 3 bases; bases outside gene matches: 4. CDR1 and CDR2 (germline): MNHEY, SMNVEV (reference sequence). The CDR3 extends over 16 amino acids. CDR3 in DNA: TGTGCCAGCAGTTTTATAGCGGGAGGGGACTACAATGAGCAGTTCTTC. Amino acids: CASSFIAGGDYNEQFF.

The V gene is TRBV5-5, the J gene TRBJ2-6; D uncertain. The germline gives CDR1 SGHKS, CDR2 YYEKEE (reference sequence). The CDR3 extends over 15 amino acids. The V gene lost 1 base and the J gene lost 2 bases, with 7 bases spanning the gap. The CDR3 region is CASSLSLAGANVLTF. The CDR3 DNA sequence: TGTGCCAGCAGCTTGAGCCTCGCTGGGGCCAACGTCCTGACTTTC.

The sample holds one count of this clonotype. This chain joins TRBV24-1 and TRBJ2-2; 11 positions match TRBD2. Germline CDR1 is KGHDR and CDR2 is SFDVKD. The CDR3 extends over 13 amino acids. With V trimmed by 9 bases and J by 7 bases, 3 bases remained unmatched. The CDR3 sequence is CATGGLADGELFF. The CDR3 DNA reads TGTGCCACCGGGGGACTAGCGGACGGGGAGCTGTTTTTT.

This chain connects TRBV9 to TRBJ2-3; 9 nucleotides agree with TRBD2. The junction had 8 bases not matched to a gene; V was cut back by 0 bases and J by 3 bases. The CDR3 contains 17 residues. Germline CDR1 reads SGDLS; CDR2 reads YYNGEE. The CDR3 spells CASSVGAGGPRTDTQYF. CDR3 coding DNA: TGTGCCAGCAGCGTAGGGGCGGGAGGGCCAAGGACAGATACGCAGTATTTT.

V and J are TRBV7-8 and TRBJ2-4, with D perhaps matching TRBD2 (6 bases). The CDR3 totals 13 residues. The V end was cut by 5 bases, the J end by 5 bases, with 10 bases between. Germline values: CDR1 SGHVS, CDR2 FQNEAQ. The CDR3 is CASSPSGQNIQYF. The CDR3 nucleotides are TGTGCCAGCAGCCCCAGCGGGCAAAACATTCAGTACTTC.

Only a few counts were recorded for this clonotype. The chain employs TRBV27 and TRBJ1-2; D not resolved. Trimming took off 4 bases at V and 5 bases at J, with 8 bases between the two ends. The germline V gene encodes CDR1 MNHEY and CDR2 SMNVEV (reference sequence). The CDR3 is 12 residues long. CDR3 DNA sequence: TGTGCCAGCAGTTCCGGTTATTATGGCTACACCTTC. Its protein is CASSSGYYGYTF.

This chain links TRBV7-9 with TRBJ1-3; the D gene is possibly TRBD1 (6 bases). Germline CDR1 and CDR2: SEHNR and FQNEAQ (reference sequence). The CDR3 is 15 residues long. Trimming removed 5 bases from V and 1 base from J, with 12 bases in between. CDR3 region: CASSTHGTSGNTIYF. CDR3 sequence (DNA): TGTGCCAGCAGCACCCACGGGACATCTGGAAACACCATATATTTT.

J is TRBJ2-5 and V is TRBV3-1; no clear D gene. Germline V lookup: CDR1 LGHDT, CDR2 YNNKEL (reference sequence). With 0 bases removed from V and 4 bases from J, the gap between germline ends came to 12 bases. There are 15 residues in the CDR3. The CDR3, as DNA: TGTGCCAGCAGCCAAGATCTGACCTCCGGAGAGACCCAGTACTTC. It encodes CASSQDLTSGETQYF.

The genes are TRBV30 and TRBJ1-6; 9 bases line up with TRBD1. V shed 1 base, J shed 14 bases, and the junction held 6 bases outside the gene matches. The CDR3 runs to 13 residues. Germline values: CDR1 GTSNPN, CDR2 SVGIG (reference sequence). The CDR3 region is CAWSGQGGKALHF. The CDR3, as DNA: TGTGCCTGGAGTGGACAGGGGGGAAAGGCCCTCCACTTT.

The V and J genes are TRBV12-3 or TRBV12-4 and TRBJ1-6; a possible D gene is TRBD1 (5 bases). With 5 bases removed from V and 9 bases from J, the gap between germline ends came to 5 bases. This CDR3 spans 11 amino acids. The CDR3 here is CASSRGSPLHF. The CDR3 DNA follows: TGTGCCAGCAGTAGGGGTTCACCCCTCCACTTT.

This clonotype appeared a single time. V and J are TRBV20-1 and TRBJ2-5; 8 nucleotides match TRBD1. The CDR3 runs 14 residues. Trimming at V came to 3 bases and at J to 4 bases, leaving 7 bases not matched to a gene. Germline V CDR1 and CDR2: DFQATT, SNEGSKA (reference sequence). The CDR3 reads CSASVTTGGETQYF. CDR3 bases: TGCAGTGCTAGTGTAACTACAGGGGGAGAGACCCAGTACTTC.

The V gene is TRBV5-1, the J gene TRBJ2-5; D may match TRBD1 or TRBD2 (5 bases each). Germline V gene sequence: CDR1 SGHRS, CDR2 YFSETQ. CDR3 length: 16 residues. The V and J ends lost 0 bases and 5 bases respectively, with 17 bases between them. CDR3 residues: CASSLVGTNTGETQYF. In DNA, the CDR3 is TGCGCCAGCAGCTTGGTCGGGACCAACACTGGGGAGACCCAGTACTTC.

The V call is TRBV3-1, the J call TRBJ1-5; 9 positions match TRBD1. V gave up 3 bases and J gave up 9 bases; unmatched junction bases: 9. The CDR3 is 15 residues long. Per the germline V gene, CDR1 is LGHDT and CDR2 is YNNKEL (reference sequence). CDR3 residues: CASSHGTGFHMPQHF. The CDR3, as DNA: TGTGCCAGCAGCCACGGGACAGGGTTTCATATGCCCCAGCATTTT.